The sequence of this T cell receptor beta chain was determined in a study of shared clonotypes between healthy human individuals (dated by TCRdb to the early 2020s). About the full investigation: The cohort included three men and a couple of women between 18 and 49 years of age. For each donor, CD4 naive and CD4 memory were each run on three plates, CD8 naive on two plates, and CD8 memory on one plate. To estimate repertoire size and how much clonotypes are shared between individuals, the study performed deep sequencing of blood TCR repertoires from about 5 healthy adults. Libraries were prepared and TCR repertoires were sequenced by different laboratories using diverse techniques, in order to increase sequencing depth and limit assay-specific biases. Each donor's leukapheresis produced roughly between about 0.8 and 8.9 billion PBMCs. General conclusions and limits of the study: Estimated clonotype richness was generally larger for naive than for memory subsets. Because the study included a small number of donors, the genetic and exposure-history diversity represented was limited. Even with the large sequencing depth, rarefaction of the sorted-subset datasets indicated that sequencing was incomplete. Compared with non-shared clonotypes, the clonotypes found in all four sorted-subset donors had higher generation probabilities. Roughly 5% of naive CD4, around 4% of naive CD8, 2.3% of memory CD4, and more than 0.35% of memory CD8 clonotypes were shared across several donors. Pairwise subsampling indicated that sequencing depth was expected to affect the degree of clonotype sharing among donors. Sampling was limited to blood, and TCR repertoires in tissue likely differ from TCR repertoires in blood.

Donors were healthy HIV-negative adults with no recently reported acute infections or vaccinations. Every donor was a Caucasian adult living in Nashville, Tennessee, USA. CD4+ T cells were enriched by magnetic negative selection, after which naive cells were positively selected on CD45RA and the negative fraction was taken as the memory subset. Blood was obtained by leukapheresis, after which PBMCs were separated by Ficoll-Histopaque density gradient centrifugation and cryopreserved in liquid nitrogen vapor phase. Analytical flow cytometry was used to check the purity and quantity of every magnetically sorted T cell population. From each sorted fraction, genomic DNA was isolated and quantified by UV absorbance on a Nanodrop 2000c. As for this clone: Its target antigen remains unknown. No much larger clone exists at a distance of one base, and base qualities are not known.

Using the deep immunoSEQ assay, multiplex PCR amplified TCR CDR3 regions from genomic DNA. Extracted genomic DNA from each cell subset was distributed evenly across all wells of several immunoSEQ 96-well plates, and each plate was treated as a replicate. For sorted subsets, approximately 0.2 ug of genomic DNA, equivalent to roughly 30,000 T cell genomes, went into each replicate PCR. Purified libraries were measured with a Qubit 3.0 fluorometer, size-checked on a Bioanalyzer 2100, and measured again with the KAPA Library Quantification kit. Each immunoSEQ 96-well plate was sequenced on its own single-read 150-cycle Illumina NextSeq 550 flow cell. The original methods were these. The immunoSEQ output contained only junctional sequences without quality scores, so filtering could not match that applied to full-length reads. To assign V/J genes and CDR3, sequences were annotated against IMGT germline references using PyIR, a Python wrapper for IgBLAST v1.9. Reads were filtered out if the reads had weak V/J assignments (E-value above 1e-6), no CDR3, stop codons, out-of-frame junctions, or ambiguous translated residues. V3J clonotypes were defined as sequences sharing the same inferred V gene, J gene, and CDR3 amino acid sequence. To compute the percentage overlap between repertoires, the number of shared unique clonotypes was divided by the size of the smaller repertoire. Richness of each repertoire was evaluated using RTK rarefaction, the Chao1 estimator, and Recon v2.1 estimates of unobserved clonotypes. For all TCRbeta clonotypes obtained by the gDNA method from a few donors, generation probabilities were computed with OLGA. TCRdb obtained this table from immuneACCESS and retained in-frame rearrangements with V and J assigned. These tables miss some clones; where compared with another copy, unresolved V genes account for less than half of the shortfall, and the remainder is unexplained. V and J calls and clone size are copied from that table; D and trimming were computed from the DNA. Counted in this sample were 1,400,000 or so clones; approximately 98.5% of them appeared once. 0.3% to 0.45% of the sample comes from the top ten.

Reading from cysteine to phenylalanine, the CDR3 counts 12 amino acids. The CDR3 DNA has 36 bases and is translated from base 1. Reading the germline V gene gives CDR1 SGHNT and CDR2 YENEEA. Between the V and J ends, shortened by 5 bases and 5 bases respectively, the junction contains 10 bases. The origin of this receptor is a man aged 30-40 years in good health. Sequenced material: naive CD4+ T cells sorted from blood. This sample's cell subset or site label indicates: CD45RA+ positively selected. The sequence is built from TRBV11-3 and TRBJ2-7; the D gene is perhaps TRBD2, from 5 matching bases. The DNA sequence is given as TGTGCCAGCAGCAAGGGAGTTGACGAGCAGTACTTC. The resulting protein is CASSKGVDEQYF.